The entry below gives a single T cell receptor beta chain sequence along with its context. The entry originates in a study of blood T cell repertoires in COVID-19. Study context: Donors in the United States, Italy and Spain gave samples during acute or convalescent COVID-19.

The method was immunoSEQ multiplex PCR; TCRdb's version includes in-frame clones alone and lacks a portion of them. This table has 60,000 to 70,000 clones, 75% to 95% appearing once. The germline V gene has CDR1 SGHNT and CDR2 YENEEA. The CDR3 is made up of 13 amino acids. V lost 3 bases, J lost 1 base, and 5 bases lay in between. The V and J genes are TRBV11-3 and TRBJ2-3, with D hard to call. The origin of this receptor is a human donor with active COVID-19. The donor label of this sample is uncertain. What was sequenced was peripheral blood. The CDR3, as DNA: TGTGCCAGCAGCTTGGCAGGCACAGATACGCAGTATTTT. It yields the protein CASSLAGTDTQYF.